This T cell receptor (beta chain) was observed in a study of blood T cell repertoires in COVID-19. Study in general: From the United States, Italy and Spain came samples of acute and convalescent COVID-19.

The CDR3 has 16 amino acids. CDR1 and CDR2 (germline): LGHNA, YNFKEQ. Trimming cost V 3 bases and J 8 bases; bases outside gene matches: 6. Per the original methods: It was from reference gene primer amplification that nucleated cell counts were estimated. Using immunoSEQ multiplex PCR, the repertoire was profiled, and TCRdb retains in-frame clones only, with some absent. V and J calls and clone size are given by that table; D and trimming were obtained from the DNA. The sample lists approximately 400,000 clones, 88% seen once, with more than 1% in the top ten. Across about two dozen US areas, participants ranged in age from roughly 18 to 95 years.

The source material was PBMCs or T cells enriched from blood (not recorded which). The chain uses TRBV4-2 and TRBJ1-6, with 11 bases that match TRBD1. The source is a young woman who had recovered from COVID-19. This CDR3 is CASSQGTGGKDSPLHF. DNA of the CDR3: TGTGCCAGCAGCCAGGGGACAGGGGGGAAGGATTCACCCCTCCACTTT.